This TCR beta chain is from a study of cytomegalovirus exposure and HLA in healthy donors. Findings and caveats of the study: Prior analysis indicated that the majority of TCR beta V segments exhibited productivity approximately 87% or approximately 30% of the time. After further analysis at a later stage, some 15,000 TCR beta sequences were associated with HLA alleles at 0.05 false discovery rate.

Note on this clone: Its antigen is unidentified.

The PCR was carried out with 60 Vbeta primers and 13 Jbeta primers. Profiling relied on immunoSEQ multiplex PCR, and the TCRdb table lists in-frame clones only, not all of them. The table records about 180,000 clones, over 80% of them present only once. The CDR3 extends over 14 amino acids. Germline CDR1 LNHDA, CDR2 SQIVND (reference sequence). The ends were cut back, 4 bases at V and 6 bases at J, with 14 bases in the middle. The receptor was isolated from a girl aged 5 to 17 in good health and CMV-seropositive. This rearrangement joins TRBV19 to TRBJ2-3; a possible D gene is TRBD2 (6 bases). Sequenced sample: PBMCs. This chain's CDR3 is CASSSYGRADTQYF. DNA for the CDR3: TGTGCCAGTAGTAGTTACGGGAGAGCGGATACGCAGTATTTT.